This T cell receptor (beta chain) was sequenced in a study of Tregs in tolerant kidney transplant recipients. The nonmyeloablative bone marrow transplants came from related graft donors, with transient mixed chimerism. Broader study findings: Expanding Tregs on activated donor B cells appeared to best identify donor-specific TCRbeta clones. Nucleotide sequences could not be compared across some patients' samples due to primer changes. No direct test of biological reproducibility was done here.

Comment on this clone: The antigen is not known. The CDR3 end lies 3 residues beyond the end of the read and is filled in from the germline J gene.

CDR1 and CDR2 from the germline V gene are SGHDT and YYEEEE. The trim removed 6 bases at V and 3 bases at J, leaving 8 bases unmatched. This CDR3 is 15 amino acids long. Sequencing was performed with immunoSEQ multiplex PCR; in TCRdb, only in-frame clones are kept and a portion is missing. The sample shows about 16,000 clones, and 3.5% sits with its ten largest clones. Sample: CD4+ T cells from blood (PBMCs), taken 12 months after the transplant. The rearrangement uses TRBV5-6 and TRBJ2-1, with 8 bases that match TRBD1. This TCR was sampled from a human patient who received a combined kidney and bone marrow transplant. Some T cells may be the graft donor's. The CDR3 bases that were read are TGTGCCAGCAACCCAACCGGGACAGGCTACAATGAG. Translated: CASNPTGTGYNE. The CDR3, in full, reads CASNPTGTGYNEQFF.